This T cell receptor (beta chain) appears in the sequencing data of a study of blood T cells in healthy people across ages. For the study at large: Every two T cells gave about one barcoded beta molecule via template switching.

V shed 2 bases and J shed 6 bases, with 8 bases lying between them. The CDR3 length is 12 residues. Germline V CDR1 and CDR2: SGHVS, FQNEAQ. A second PCR of roughly 7 to 11 cycles used a sample-barcoded 5' primer and a J-beta primer mix. TCRdb reprocessed the 5' RACE reads with MiXCR, giving one entry per CDR3 protein. This sample has about 730,000 distinct CDR3 sequences; around 46% occur once, and the top ten carry about 20%. The sequence came from a woman in her sixties in good health. The chain carries TRBV7-8 and TRBJ2-7; D gene unclear. The source material was blood. The CDR3 is CASSLTVGEQYF. The CDR3 nucleotides are TGTGCCAGCAGCTTAACGGTTGGCGAGCAGTACTTC.